This passage covers 20 T cell receptor beta chains from one sample sequenced in a study of glioma-infiltrating T cells after dendritic cell vaccination. Sequenced by immunoSEQ multiplex PCR; TCRdb stores in-frame clones only, minus some. The repertoire has about 20,000 clones, more than 65% of them found once; the top ten carry 30% to 45%. Here the sequenced sample was blood, taken before dendritic cell vaccination. These receptors were collected from a human donor with glioblastoma.

The gene calls are TRBV5-8 and TRBJ1-1; D gene uncertain. The CDR3 runs to 14 residues. The V and J ends lost 0 bases and 2 bases respectively, with 8 bases between them. Germline CDR1 reads SGHTS; CDR2 reads YDEGEE. This CDR3 is CASSLEPGNTEAFF. In DNA form, the CDR3 reads TGTGCCAGCAGCTTGGAGCCAGGAAACACTGAAGCTTTCTTT.

This chain links TRBV6-5 with TRBJ1-1, with D unresolved. The CDR3 length is 12 residues. Germline CDR1 reads MNHEY; CDR2 reads SVGAGI. V was clipped by 7 bases and J by 7 bases, with 13 bases between them. The DNA for the CDR3 is TGTGCCAGCATCGGTTCCGAGATTGAAGCTTTCTTT. This encodes CASIGSEIEAFF.

The sample holds a few counts of this clone. The CDR3 is CASSPGGGYQPQHF. The CDR3 DNA sequence: TGTGCCAGCAGTCCAGGGGGCGGGTATCAGCCCCAGCATTTT. V usage is TRBV6-6 and J usage is TRBJ1-5; TRBD1 agrees at 8 bases. Germline V gene data show CDR1 as MNHNY and CDR2 as SVGAGI (reference sequence). CDR3 length equals 14 residues. V was pared by 5 bases and J by 5 bases, with 5 bases of the junction left unmatched.

The chain is built from TRBV10-2 and TRBJ2-6; unclear D gene. Between the trimmed V and J ends, which lost 2 bases and 2 bases, there was a span of 13 bases. CDR3 length: 17 amino acids. Germline V CDR1 and CDR2: WSHSY, SAAADI. The CDR3 is CASSEPPRWAGANVLTF. The CDR3 coding sequence is TGCGCCAGCAGTGAGCCGCCGAGGTGGGCTGGGGCCAACGTCCTGACTTTC.

V and J are TRBV2 and TRBJ2-1; 9 bases match TRBD2. Germline lookup yields CDR1 SNHLY and CDR2 FYNNEI. This CDR3 contains 12 residues. The J segment lost 7 bases and the V segment lost 11 bases, leaving 6 bases of the junction unmatched. The CDR3 loop is CAGGLARNEQFF. In DNA, the CDR3 is TGTGCCGGAGGACTAGCGCGAAATGAGCAGTTCTTC.

The table lists this clone with a few counts. This chain uses TRBV15 with TRBJ2-5; D is perhaps TRBD2 (6 bases). Germline V gene lookup returns CDR1 LNHNV and CDR2 YYDKDF (reference sequence). The CDR3 runs to 16 residues. V was pared by 0 bases and J by 2 bases, with 13 bases between. In DNA, the CDR3 is TGTGCCACCAGCAGAGATTCAGGGCGGGGACAAGAGACCCAGTACTTC. Translation: CATSRDSGRGQETQYF.

The V call is TRBV29-1, the J call TRBJ1-1; 8 bases agree with TRBD1. This CDR3 is 13 amino acids long. The germline gives CDR1 SQVTM, CDR2 ANQGSEA. V dropped 7 bases and J dropped 1; count of bases not matched to a gene: 5. CDR3 DNA: TGCAGCGCTAAAGACAGGGGGAACACTGAAGCTTTCTTT. This sequence encodes CSAKDRGNTEAFF.

The rearrangement uses TRBV7-8 and TRBJ2-5; D is unresolved. The CDR3 consists of 15 residues. CDR1 SGHVS and CDR2 FQNEAQ come from the germline V gene. V was clipped by 1 base and J by 1 base, with 10 bases between them. The chain's CDR3 is CASSLGPWLQETQYF. The DNA of the CDR3 is TGTGCCAGCAGCTTAGGCCCCTGGCTCCAAGAGACCCAGTACTTC.

This clone appeared a single time. The V gene is TRBV6-1, the J gene TRBJ1-1; D might be TRBD1 (5 bases). With 5 bases removed from V and 3 bases from J, the gap between germline ends came to 13 bases. The CDR3 has 14 residues. The V gene's germline CDR1 is MNHNS and CDR2 SASEGT. The CDR3 here is CASSTGGAYTEAFF. Here the CDR3 DNA reads TGTGCCAGCAGTACCGGGGGAGCTTACACTGAAGCTTTCTTT.

This sequence joins TRBV2 and TRBJ2-1, with TRBD2 as a possible D gene (6 bases). This CDR3 is 12 amino acids long. In germline, CDR1 is SNHLY, CDR2 FYNNEI. V shed 4 bases and J shed 10 bases, with 11 bases lying between them. CDR3 amino acids: CASSVTGVEQFF. CDR3 sequence (DNA): TGTGCCAGCAGTGTCACGGGAGTGGAGCAGTTCTTC.

The V and J genes are TRBV7-6 and TRBJ2-7; 11 bases agree with TRBD2. In germline, CDR1 is SGHVS, CDR2 FNYEAQ. The CDR3 is made up of 14 amino acids. V was pared by 3 bases and J by 7 bases, with 5 bases of the junction left unmatched. The CDR3 loop is CASSFGRTSGEQYF. In DNA, the CDR3 is TGTGCCAGCAGCTTCGGGAGGACTAGCGGGGAGCAGTACTTC. The full variable domain, rest sourced from reference TRBV7-6 and TRBJ2-7, is GAGVSQSPRYKVTKRGQDVALRCDPISGHVSLYWYRQALGQGPEFLTYFNYEAQQDKSGLPNDRFSAERPEGSISTLTIQRTEQRDSAMYRCASSFGRTSGEQYFGPGTRLTVT.

The rearrangement uses TRBV5-3 and TRBJ2-7; 11 bases are a match to TRBD2. TRBV5-3 falls under the ORF class, with uncertain function. The V and J ends lost 4 bases and 2 bases, in that order; junction bases with no gene match: 5. The CDR3 covers 15 residues. CDR3 sequence reads: CARSPRLAGPYEQYF. CDR3 coding DNA: TGTGCCAGAAGCCCGAGACTAGCGGGACCCTACGAGCAGTACTTC.

V usage is TRBV9 and J usage is TRBJ2-5; TRBD2 matches at 8 bases. With V trimmed by 2 bases and J by 5 bases, 8 bases remained unmatched. CDR3 length equals 15 residues. CDR1 SGDLS and CDR2 YYNGEE come from the germline V gene. Here the CDR3 reads CASSVRAGVGETQYF. The CDR3 nucleotides read TGTGCCAGCAGCGTTCGAGCGGGAGTAGGGGAGACCCAGTACTTC.

The rearrangement uses TRBV10-1 and TRBJ2-2; 12 positions agree with TRBD2. Germline V CDR1 and CDR2: WNHNN, SYGVQD (reference sequence). Trimming removed 2 bases from V and 1 base from J; junction bases left unmatched: 8. This CDR3 is built from 19 residues. CDR3 sequence (DNA): TGCGCCAGCAGTGAGGGTGTATCTAGCGGGAGGGTGAACACCGGGGAGCTGTTTTTT. Translated, it gives CASSEGVSSGRVNTGELFF.

V usage is TRBV5-5 and J usage is TRBJ2-2, with a weak D call TRBD1 (5 bases). Deletions cut 0 bases from V and 7 bases from J, with 7 bases between. CDR3 length equals 13 residues. Per germline, CDR1 SGHKS and CDR2 YYEKEE (reference sequence). The CDR3 region has the DNA TGTGCCAGCAGCTTGGGGGGCGTCGGGGAGCTGTTTTTT. It is translated as CASSLGGVGELFF.

The chain recombines TRBV5-5 with TRBJ2-1; TRBD1 matches at 7 bases. The junction had 0 bases not matched to a gene; V was cut back by 5 bases and J by 4 bases. CDR3 length equals 12 residues. Germline V gives CDR1 SGHKS, CDR2 YYEKEE (reference sequence). CDR3 residues: CASRQGYNEQFF. CDR3 nucleotide sequence: TGTGCCAGCAGACAGGGGTACAATGAGCAGTTCTTC.

This sequence joins TRBV10-3 and TRBJ1-2; 7 bases match TRBD1. The V gene end was trimmed by 6 bases and the J gene end by 4 bases; junction bases not matched to a gene: 8. CDR1 is ENHRY, CDR2 SYGVKD, per germline. The CDR3 runs to 14 residues. CDR3 region: CAIRGDSNSYGYTF. CDR3 nucleotide sequence: TGTGCCATCAGAGGGGACAGTAACTCCTATGGCTACACCTTC.

This clone was detected once. The genes are TRBV6-1 and TRBJ1-2; D is possibly TRBD1 (5 bases). The CDR3 sequence is 12 residues long. Germline CDR1 reads MNHNS; CDR2 reads SASEGT. V was trimmed by 8 bases and J by 4 bases, leaving 11 bases between them. CDR3 region: CASHTGIYGYTF. CDR3 DNA: TGTGCCAGCCACACAGGTATCTATGGCTACACCTTC.

This chain joins TRBV7-9 and TRBJ2-4, with 12 bases that match TRBD1. The V gene's germline CDR1 is SEHNR and CDR2 FQNEAQ (reference sequence). The V and J ends lost 5 bases and 0 bases, in that order; junction bases with no gene match: 8. The CDR3 totals 18 residues. The CDR3 spells CASSPPGQGARAKNIQYF. The CDR3 DNA reads as TGTGCCAGCAGCCCCCCGGGACAGGGGGCCAGAGCCAAAAACATTCAGTACTTC.

The V and J genes are TRBV29-1 and TRBJ2-1; 11 nucleotides align to TRBD1. Unmatched junction bases numbered 4, after V lost 6 bases and J lost 3 bases. Per the germline V gene, CDR1 is SQVTM and CDR2 is ANQGSEA. The CDR3 loop spans 14 amino acids. DNA for the CDR3: TGCAGCGTCCTGGGACAGGGGGTCTACAATGAGCAGTTCTTC. Encoded protein: CSVLGQGVYNEQFF.